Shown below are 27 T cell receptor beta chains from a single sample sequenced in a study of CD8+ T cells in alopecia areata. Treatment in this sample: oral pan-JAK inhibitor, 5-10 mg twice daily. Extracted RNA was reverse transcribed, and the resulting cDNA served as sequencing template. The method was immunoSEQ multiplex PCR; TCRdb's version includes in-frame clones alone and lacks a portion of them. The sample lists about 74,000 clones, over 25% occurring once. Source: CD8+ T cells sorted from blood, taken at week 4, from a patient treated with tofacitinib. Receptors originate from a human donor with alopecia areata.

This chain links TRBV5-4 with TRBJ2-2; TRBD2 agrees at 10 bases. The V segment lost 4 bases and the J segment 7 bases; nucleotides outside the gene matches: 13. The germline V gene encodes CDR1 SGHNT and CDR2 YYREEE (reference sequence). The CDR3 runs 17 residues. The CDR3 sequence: CASSLVGLAGVDGELFF. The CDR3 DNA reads TGTGCCAGCAGCCTCGTCGGGCTAGCGGGAGTTGACGGGGAGCTGTTTTTT.

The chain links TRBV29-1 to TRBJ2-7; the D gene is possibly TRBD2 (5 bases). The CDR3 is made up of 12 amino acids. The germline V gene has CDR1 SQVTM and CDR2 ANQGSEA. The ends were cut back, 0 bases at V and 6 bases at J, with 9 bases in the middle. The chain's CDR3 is CSVEDLASEQYF. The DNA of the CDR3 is TGCAGCGTTGAAGATCTAGCCTCCGAGCAGTACTTC.

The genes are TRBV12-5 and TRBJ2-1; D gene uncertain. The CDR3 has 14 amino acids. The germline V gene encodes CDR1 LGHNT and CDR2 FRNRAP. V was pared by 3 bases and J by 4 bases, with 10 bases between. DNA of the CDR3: TGTGCTAGTGGTTTTAGTGGTACATACAATGAGCAGTTCTTC. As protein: CASGFSGTYNEQFF.

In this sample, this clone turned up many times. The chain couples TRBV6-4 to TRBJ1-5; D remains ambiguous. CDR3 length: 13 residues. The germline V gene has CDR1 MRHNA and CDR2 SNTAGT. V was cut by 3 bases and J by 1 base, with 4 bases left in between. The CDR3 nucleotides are TGTGCCAGCAGTGAGGGAAGCAATCAGCCCCAGCATTTT. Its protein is CASSEGSNQPQHF.

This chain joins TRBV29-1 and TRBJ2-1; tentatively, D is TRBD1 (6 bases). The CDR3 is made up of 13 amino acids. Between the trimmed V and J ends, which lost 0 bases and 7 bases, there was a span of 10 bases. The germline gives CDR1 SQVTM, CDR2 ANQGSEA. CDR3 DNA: TGCAGCGTTGAAGATCATCAGGGGAATGAGCAGTTCTTC. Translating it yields CSVEDHQGNEQFF.

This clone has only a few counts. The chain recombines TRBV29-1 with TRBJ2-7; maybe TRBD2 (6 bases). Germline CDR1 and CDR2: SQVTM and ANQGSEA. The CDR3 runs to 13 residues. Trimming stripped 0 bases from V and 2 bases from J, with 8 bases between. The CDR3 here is CSVEEGGPYEQYF. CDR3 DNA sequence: TGCAGCGTTGAAGAAGGAGGGCCCTACGAGCAGTACTTC.

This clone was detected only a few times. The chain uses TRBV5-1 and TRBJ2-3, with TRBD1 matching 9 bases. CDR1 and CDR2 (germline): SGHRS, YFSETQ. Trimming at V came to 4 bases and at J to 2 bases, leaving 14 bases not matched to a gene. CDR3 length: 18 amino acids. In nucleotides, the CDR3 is TGCGCCAGCAGCGAGGGACCTCCTGGGACAGGGAACACAGATACGCAGTATTTT. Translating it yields CASSEGPPGTGNTDTQYF.

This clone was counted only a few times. The CDR3 region has the DNA TGTGCCGGAGGGGCGGGAGACACCGGGGAGCTGTTTTTT. This sequence encodes CAGGAGDTGELFF. This chain uses TRBV5-4 with TRBJ2-2; TRBD2 matches 7 bases. There are 13 residues in the CDR3. The germline V gene encodes CDR1 SGHNT and CDR2 YYREEE (reference sequence). With 10 bases clipped from V and 3 bases from J, the junction kept 6 bases outside the gene matches.

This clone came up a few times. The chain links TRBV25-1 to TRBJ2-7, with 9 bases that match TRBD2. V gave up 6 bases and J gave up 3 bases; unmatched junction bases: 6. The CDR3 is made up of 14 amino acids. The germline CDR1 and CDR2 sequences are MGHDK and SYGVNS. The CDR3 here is CASSLSSGNYEQYF. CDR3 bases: TGTGCCAGCAGCTTATCTAGCGGGAACTACGAGCAGTACTTC.

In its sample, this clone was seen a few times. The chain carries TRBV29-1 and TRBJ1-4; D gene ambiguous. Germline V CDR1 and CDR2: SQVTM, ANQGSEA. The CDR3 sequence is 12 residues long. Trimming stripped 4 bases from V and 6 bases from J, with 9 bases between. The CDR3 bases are TGCAGCGTTGGTTTTAGCGATGAAAAACTGTTTTTT. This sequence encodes CSVGFSDEKLFF.

CDR3 DNA sequence: TGTGCCAGCAGCGTAGCATATGGGGGCGCGCAGTACTTC. As protein: CASSVAYGGAQYF. The J gene is TRBJ2-7, the V gene TRBV9; possible D gene TRBD1, 6 bases. Trimming took 0 bases from V and 9 from J, leaving 13 bases between them. From germline, CDR1 is SGDLS and CDR2 YYNGEE. This CDR3 is built from 13 residues.

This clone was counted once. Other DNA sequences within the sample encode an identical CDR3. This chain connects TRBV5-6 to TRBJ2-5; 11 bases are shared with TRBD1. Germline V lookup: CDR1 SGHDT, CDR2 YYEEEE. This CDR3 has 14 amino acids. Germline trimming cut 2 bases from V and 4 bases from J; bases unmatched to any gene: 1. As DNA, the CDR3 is TGTGCCAGCAGCTTCGGGACAGGGGGAGAGACCCAGTACTTC. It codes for CASSFGTGGETQYF.

The CDR3 here is CASSLGQGYQPQHF. CDR3 nucleotide sequence: TGTGCCAGCAGCTTGGGTCAGGGGTATCAGCCCCAGCATTTT. The chain carries TRBV5-6 and TRBJ1-5; D might be TRBD1 (6 bases). The CDR3 loop spans 14 amino acids. Looked up from germline, CDR1 is SGHDT and CDR2 is YYEEEE. V gave up 0 bases and J gave up 5 bases, with 9 bases separating them.

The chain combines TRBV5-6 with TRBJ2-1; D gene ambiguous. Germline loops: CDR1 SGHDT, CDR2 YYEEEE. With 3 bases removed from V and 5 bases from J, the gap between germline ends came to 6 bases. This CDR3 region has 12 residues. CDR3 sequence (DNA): TGTGCCAGCAGCTCCAGAGACAATGAGCAGTTCTTC. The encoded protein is CASSSRDNEQFF.

This CDR3 is CASSFTGASGRPHEQYF. The CDR3 bases are TGTGCCAGCAGCTTCACCGGGGCTAGCGGGAGGCCCCACGAGCAGTACTTC. The rearrangement links TRBV9 to TRBJ2-7, with TRBD2 identical over 11 bases. In germline, CDR1 is SGDLS, CDR2 YYNGEE. The V gene end was trimmed by 4 bases and the J gene end by 5 bases; junction bases not matched to a gene: 14. This CDR3 has 17 amino acids.

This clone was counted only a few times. The CDR3 loop reads CASSEPGHYNEQFF. CDR3 coding DNA: TGTGCCAGCAGTGAACCCGGGCACTACAATGAGCAGTTCTTC. The chain has TRBV5-5 and TRBJ2-1; D unclear. The CDR3 has 14 amino acids. The germline CDR1 and CDR2 sequences are SGHKS and YYEKEE (reference sequence). V lost 5 bases to trimming and J lost 3 bases, with 12 bases between them.

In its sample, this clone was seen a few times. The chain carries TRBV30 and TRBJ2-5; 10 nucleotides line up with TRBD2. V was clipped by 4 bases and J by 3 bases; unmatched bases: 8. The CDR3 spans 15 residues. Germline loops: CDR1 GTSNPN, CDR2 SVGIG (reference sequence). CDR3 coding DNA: TGTGCCTGGAATCAAGGAGGACTAGCGGAAGAGACCCAGTACTTC. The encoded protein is CAWNQGGLAEETQYF.

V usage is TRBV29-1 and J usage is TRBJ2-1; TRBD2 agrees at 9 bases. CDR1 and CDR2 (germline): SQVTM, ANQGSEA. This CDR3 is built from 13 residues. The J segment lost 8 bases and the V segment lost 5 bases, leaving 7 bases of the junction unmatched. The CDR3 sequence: CSVQREVFDEQFF. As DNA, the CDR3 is TGCAGCGTTCAGCGGGAGGTCTTCGATGAGCAGTTCTTC.

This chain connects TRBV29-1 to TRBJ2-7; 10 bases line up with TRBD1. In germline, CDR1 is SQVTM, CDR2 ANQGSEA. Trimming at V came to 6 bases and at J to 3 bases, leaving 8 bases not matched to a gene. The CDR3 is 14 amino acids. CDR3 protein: CSVSDRGEGYEQYF. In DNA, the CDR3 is TGCAGCGTCTCGGACAGGGGGGAGGGCTACGAGCAGTACTTC.

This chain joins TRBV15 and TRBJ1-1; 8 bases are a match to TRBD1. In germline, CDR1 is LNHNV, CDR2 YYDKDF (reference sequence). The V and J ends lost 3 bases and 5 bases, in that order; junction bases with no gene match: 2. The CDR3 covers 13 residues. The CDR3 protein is CATSRDRATEAFF. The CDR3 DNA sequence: TGTGCCACCAGCAGGGACAGGGCGACTGAAGCTTTCTTT. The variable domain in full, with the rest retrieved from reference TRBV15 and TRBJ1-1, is DAMVIQNPRYQVTQFGKPVTLSCSQTLNHNVMYWYQQKSSQAPKLLFHYYDKDFNNEADTPDNFQSRRPNTSFCFLDIRSPGLGDTAMYLCATSRDRATEAFFGQGTRLTVV.

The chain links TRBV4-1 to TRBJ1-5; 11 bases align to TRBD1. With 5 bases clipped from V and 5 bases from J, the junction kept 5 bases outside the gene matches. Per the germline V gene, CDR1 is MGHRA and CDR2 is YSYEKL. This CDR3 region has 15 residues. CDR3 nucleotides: TGCGCCAGCAGCAACTGGGACAGGGGGGATCAGCCCCAGCATTTT. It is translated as CASSNWDRGDQPQHF.

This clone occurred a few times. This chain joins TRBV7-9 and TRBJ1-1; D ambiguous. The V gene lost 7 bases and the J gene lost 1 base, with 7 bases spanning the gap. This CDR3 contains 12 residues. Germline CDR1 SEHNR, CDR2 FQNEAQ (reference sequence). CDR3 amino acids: CASNLGNTEAFF. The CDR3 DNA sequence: TGTGCCAGCAACCTCGGGAACACTGAAGCTTTCTTT.

CDR3: CASSLLGGNQPQHF. CDR3 nucleotide sequence: TGTGCCAGCAGTTTGTTAGGTGGCAATCAGCCCCAGCATTTT. The gene calls are TRBV27 and TRBJ1-5; D remains ambiguous. The ends were cut back, 3 bases at V and 2 bases at J, with 8 bases in the middle. This CDR3 is built from 14 residues. The germline gives CDR1 MNHEY, CDR2 SMNVEV (reference sequence).

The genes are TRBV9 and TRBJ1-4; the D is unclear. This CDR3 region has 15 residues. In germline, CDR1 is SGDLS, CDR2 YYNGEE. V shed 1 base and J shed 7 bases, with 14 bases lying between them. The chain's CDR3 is CASSVSGDLGEKLFF. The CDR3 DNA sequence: TGTGCCAGCAGCGTAAGCGGGGATTTAGGTGAAAAACTGTTTTTT.

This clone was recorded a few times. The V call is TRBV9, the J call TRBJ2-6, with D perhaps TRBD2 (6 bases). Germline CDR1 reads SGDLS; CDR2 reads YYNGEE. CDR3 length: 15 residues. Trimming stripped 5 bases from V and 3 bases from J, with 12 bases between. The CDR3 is CASSGGTGGANVLTF. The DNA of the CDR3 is TGTGCCAGCAGTGGTGGGACTGGTGGGGCCAACGTCCTGACTTTC.

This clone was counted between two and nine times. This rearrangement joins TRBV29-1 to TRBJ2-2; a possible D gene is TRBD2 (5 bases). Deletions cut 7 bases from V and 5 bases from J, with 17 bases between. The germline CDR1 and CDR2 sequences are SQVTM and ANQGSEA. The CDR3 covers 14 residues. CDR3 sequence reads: CSGRAPEGTGELFF. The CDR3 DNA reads TGCAGCGGGCGGGCTCCGGAAGGGACCGGGGAGCTGTTTTTT.

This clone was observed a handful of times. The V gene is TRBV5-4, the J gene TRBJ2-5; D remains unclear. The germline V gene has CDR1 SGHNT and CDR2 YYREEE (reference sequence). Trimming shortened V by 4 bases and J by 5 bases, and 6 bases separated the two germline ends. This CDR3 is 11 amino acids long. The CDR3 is CASSQGETQYF. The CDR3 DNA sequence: TGTGCCAGCAGCCAAGGGGAGACCCAGTACTTC. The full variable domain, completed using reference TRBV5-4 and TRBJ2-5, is ETGVTQSPTHLIKTRGQQVTLRCSSQSGHNTVSWYQQALGQGPQFIFQYYREEENGRGNFPPRFSGLQFPNYSSELNVNALELDDSALYLCASSQGETQYFGPGTRLLVL.